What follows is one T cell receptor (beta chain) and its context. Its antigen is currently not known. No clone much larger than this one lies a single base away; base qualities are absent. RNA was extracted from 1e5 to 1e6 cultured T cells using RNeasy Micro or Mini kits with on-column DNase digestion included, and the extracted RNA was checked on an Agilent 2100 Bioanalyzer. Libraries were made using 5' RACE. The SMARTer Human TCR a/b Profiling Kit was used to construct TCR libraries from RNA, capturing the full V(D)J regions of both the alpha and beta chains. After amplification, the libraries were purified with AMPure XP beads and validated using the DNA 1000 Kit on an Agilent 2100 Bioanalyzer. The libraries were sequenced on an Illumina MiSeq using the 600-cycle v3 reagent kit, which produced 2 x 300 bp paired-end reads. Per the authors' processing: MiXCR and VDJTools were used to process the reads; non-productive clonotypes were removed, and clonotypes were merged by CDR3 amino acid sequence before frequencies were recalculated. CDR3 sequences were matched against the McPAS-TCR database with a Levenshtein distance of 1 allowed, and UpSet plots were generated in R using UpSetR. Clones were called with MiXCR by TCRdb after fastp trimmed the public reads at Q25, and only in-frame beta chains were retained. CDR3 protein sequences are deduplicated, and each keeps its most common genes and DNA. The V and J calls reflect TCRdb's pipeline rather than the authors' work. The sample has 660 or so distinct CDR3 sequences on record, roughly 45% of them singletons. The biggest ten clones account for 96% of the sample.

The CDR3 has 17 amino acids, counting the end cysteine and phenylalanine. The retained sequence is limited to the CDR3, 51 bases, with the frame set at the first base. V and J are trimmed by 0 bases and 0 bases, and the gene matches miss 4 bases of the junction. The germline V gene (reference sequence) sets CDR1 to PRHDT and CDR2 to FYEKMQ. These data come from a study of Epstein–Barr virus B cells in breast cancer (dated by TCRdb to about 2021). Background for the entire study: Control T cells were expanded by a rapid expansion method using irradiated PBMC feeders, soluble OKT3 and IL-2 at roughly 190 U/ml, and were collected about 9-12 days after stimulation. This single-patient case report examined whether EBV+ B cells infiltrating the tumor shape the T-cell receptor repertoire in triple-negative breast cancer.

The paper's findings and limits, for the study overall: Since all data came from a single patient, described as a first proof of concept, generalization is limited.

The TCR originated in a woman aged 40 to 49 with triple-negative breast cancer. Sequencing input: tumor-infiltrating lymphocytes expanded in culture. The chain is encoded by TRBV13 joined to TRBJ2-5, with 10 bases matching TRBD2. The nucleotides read TGTGCCAGCAGCTTAGGCCTCGGACTAGCGGACCAAGAGACCCAGTACTTC. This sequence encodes CASSLGLGLADQETQYF.